A selection of T cell receptor beta chains follows, all from one sample in a study of Graves' ophthalmopathy and Graves' hyperthyroidism. TCRdb processed the multiplex PCR reads anew with MiXCR; each CDR3 protein has one entry. The table shows approximately 15,000 distinct CDR3 sequences, with 46% occurring only once. Sequenced: peripheral blood. These receptor sequences come from a woman aged 40 to 50 with stable Graves' hyperthyroidism. CDR3s include the opening cysteine and the closing phenylalanine or tryptophan. The D gene is left open where the match is weak. Not every row has a clone size; where given, it reads once, few, many or a size class.

J: TRBJ2-1
V: TRBV5-1
size: few
D: TRBD2
DNA: TGCGCCAGCAGCAGACTAGCGAATGAGCAGTTCTTC
CDR3: CASSRLANEQFF

J: TRBJ2-5
V: TRBV20-1
size: -
D: TRBD2
DNA: TGCAGTCCGGGGGCTAGCGGGATGGGTTGGGAGACCCAGTACTTC
CDR3: CSPGASGMGWETQYF

J: TRBJ2-3
V: TRBV7-3
size: many
D: TRBD2
DNA: TGTGCCAGCAGCTTACTAGCGGGCGACCCCGGGGATACGCAGTATTTT
CDR3: CASSLLAGDPGDTQYF

J: TRBJ2-1
V: TRBV20-1
size: many
D: -
DNA: TGCAGTGCCTCCCGGGCCCTGAGCTCCTACAATGAGCAGTTCTTC
CDR3: CSASRALSSYNEQFF

J: TRBJ2-1
V: TRBV15
size: medium-sized
D: TRBD1
DNA: TGTGCCATAGGGACAGGAACGGACTACAATGAGCAGTTCTTC
CDR3: CAIGTGTDYNEQFF

J: TRBJ2-1
V: TRBV12-3/TRBV12-4
size: once
D: -
DNA: TGTGCCAGCAAACAAACAGGGCCCAGCAATCAGCAGTTCTTC
CDR3: CASKQTGPSNQQFF

J: TRBJ1-4
V: TRBV2
size: -
D: -
DNA: TGTGCCAGCAGGGGGGACCCCCTCCTGGATGAAAAACTGTTTTTT
CDR3: CASRGDPLLDEKLFF

J: TRBJ2-5
V: TRBV10-3
size: -
D: -
DNA: TGTGCCATCAGAAATCAGGGAATATCAGAGACCCAGTACTTC
CDR3: CAIRNQGISETQYF

J: TRBJ1-2
V: TRBV28
size: -
D: -
DNA: TGTGCCAGCATAAGCTACCGGGACCATGGCTACACCTTC
CDR3: CASISYRDHGYTF

J: TRBJ2-7
V: TRBV6-1
size: many
D: TRBD1
DNA: TGTGCCAGCAGTGCCACCGGGACAGGGGGCGCGGAGCAGTACTTC
CDR3: CASSATGTGGAEQYF

J: TRBJ2-1
V: TRBV5-8
size: many
D: -
DNA: TGTGCCAGCAGTATGGAGGCAGGGGACAATGAGCAGTTCTTC
CDR3: CASSMEAGDNEQFF

J: TRBJ2-2
V: TRBV29-1
size: -
D: -
DNA: TGCAGCGCGACAGTCGCGAACACCGGGGAGCTGTTTTTT
CDR3: CSATVANTGELFF

J: TRBJ2-7
V: TRBV2
size: -
D: TRBD1
DNA: TGTGCCACCGGGACAGGGGTCGAGCAGTACTTC
CDR3: CATGTGVEQYF

J: TRBJ2-4
V: TRBV24-1
size: -
D: -
DNA: TGTGCCAGCAGTTTAACGAGGGCCCGAGCCAAAAACATTCAGTACTTC
CDR3: CASSLTRARAKNIQYF

J: TRBJ2-2
V: TRBV5-1
size: -
D: TRBD1
DNA: TGCGCCAGCAGCTTGATGGGACAGGGGAGCACCGGGGAGCTGGTTTTT
CDR3: CASSLMGQGSTGELVF

J: TRBJ1-2
V: TRBV30
size: -
D: -
DNA: TGTGCCTGGAGTCAGGGAGGCATGCTGGTATACGGCTACACCTTC
CDR3: CAWSQGGMLVYGYTF

J: TRBJ2-5
V: TRBV7-2
size: large
D: TRBD1
DNA: TGTGCCAGCAGCTTCGGGACAGGGGGAGGGGCCCAGTACTTC
CDR3: CASSFGTGGGAQYF

J: TRBJ2-1
V: TRBV24-1
size: medium-sized
D: TRBD2
DNA: TGTGCCACCAGTGCTTGGCGGGAGAGGGCGGGGCAGTTCTTC
CDR3: CATSAWRERAGQFF

J: TRBJ2-7
V: TRBV20-1
size: -
D: -
DNA: TGCAGTGCTAGTTCAGGCTACGAGCAGTACTTC
CDR3: CSASSGYEQYF

J: TRBJ2-7
V: TRBV27
size: -
D: -
DNA: TGTGCCAGCAGTTTCGGGCCATCCTACGAGCAGTACTTC
CDR3: CASSFGPSYEQYF

J: TRBJ2-5
V: TRBV4-2
size: -
D: TRBD2
DNA: TGTGCCAGCAGCCAGGGCGGACTGGCTAGCGGGGGGCAAGAGACCCAGTACTTC
CDR3: CASSQGGLASGGQETQYF

J: TRBJ1-1
V: TRBV5-4
size: -
D: -
DNA: TGTGCCAGCAGCTCCTTTTCCGGGCCCCTTGAAGCTTTCTTT
CDR3: CASSSFSGPLEAFF

J: TRBJ1-1
V: TRBV24-1
size: -
D: -
DNA: TGTGCCAGCAGTTTCGTAGGGGGAAACACTGAAGCTTTCTTT
CDR3: CASSFVGGNTEAFF

J: TRBJ1-5
V: TRBV24-1
size: -
D: -
DNA: TGTGCCACCAGTGACCCGGGGGGGGCCAGCAATCAGCCCCAGCATTTT
CDR3: CATSDPGGASNQPQHF

J: TRBJ2-1
V: TRBV24-1
size: -
D: -
DNA: TGTGCCACCAGCCTTTCGGGGTTATACAATGAGCAGTTCTTC
CDR3: CATSLSGLYNEQFF

J: TRBJ2-5
V: TRBV20-1
size: -
D: TRBD2
DNA: TGCAGTGCTAGAGTGATTTGGACTAGCGGACACTTGGGCCCGAAAGAGACCCAGTACTTC
CDR3: CSARVIWTSGHLGPKETQYF

J: TRBJ2-1
V: TRBV24-1
size: -
D: TRBD2
DNA: TGTGCCACCATGGGGAGGGGTGAGCAGTTCTTC
CDR3: CATMGRGEQFF

J: TRBJ1-5
V: TRBV19
size: -
D: -
DNA: TGTGCCAGTAGTATGGGGCACCAGCCCCAGCATTTT
CDR3: CASSMGHQPQHF

J: TRBJ2-7
V: TRBV5-6
size: many
D: -
DNA: TGTGCCAGCAGCTTTAGCCAAGCCGGGCAGTACTTC
CDR3: CASSFSQAGQYF

J: TRBJ1-1
V: TRBV2
size: medium-sized
D: -
DNA: TGTGCCAGCATCCCGGGGATGAGGGTTAACACTGAAGCTTTCTTT
CDR3: CASIPGMRVNTEAFF

J: TRBJ1-2
V: TRBV27
size: few
D: -
DNA: TGTGCCAGCGCAAGGGACGGTGCCAATGTCTACACCTTC
CDR3: CASARDGANVYTF

J: TRBJ1-2
V: TRBV5-4
size: -
D: -
DNA: TGTGCCAGCAGCTTGGACAGGCAGTATGGCTACACCTTC
CDR3: CASSLDRQYGYTF